This TCR beta chain was documented in a study of T cell changes during pregnancy in multiple sclerosis. V lost 0 bases to trimming and J lost 0 bases, with 9 bases between them. Germline V gene data show CDR1 as LGHNA and CDR2 as YNFKEQ. CDR3 length: 17 residues. Sequenced by immunoSEQ multiplex PCR; TCRdb stores in-frame clones only, minus some. Among 35,000 to 45,000 clones listed, about 91% were seen once. Sample: CD8+ T cells from peripheral blood mononuclear cells, taken before pregnancy. The TCR originated in a female donor with multiple sclerosis, enrolled in a pregnancy study. The chain combines TRBV4-2 with TRBJ2-6; D perhaps matches TRBD1 (6 bases). The CDR3 reads CASSQERQVSGANVLTF. CDR3 nucleotide sequence: TGTGCCAGCAGCCAAGAGCGACAGGTCTCTGGGGCCAACGTCCTGACTTTC.